This T cell receptor (beta chain) was observed in a study of blood T cell repertoires in COVID-19. TCRdb keeps only in-frame clones here, not all; method: immunoSEQ multiplex PCR. The sample has 200,000 to 300,000 clones, around 86% seen once. This clone has only a few counts. This sequence was found in a woman aged 55-69 years with COVID-19, enrolled during active disease. Sequencing input: peripheral blood.

The CDR3 region has the DNA TGTGCCATCAGTGGAGGCGGTAGCGGGAGTGGGGAGACCCAGTACTTC. This translates into CAISGGGSGSGETQYF. The chain is built from TRBV10-3 and TRBJ2-5; TRBD2 aligns across 9 bases. Germline V lookup: CDR1 ENHRY, CDR2 SYGVKD. V dropped 4 bases and J dropped 5; count of bases not matched to a gene: 11. This CDR3 comprises 16 residues.